The rows below give T cell receptor beta chains drawn from one sample of a study of CD8 T cells in Susac syndrome. MiXCR, applied by TCRdb to the immunoSEQ multiplex PCR reads, yields one record per CDR3 protein. The table shows roughly 100,000 distinct CDR3 sequences, with about 95% occurring only once. Sequencing used CD4+ T cells from PBMCs. Receptor source: a human donor with Susac syndrome. Both conserved end residues are part of each CDR3. The order of the fields is clone size, D gene, J gene, V gene, CDR3 protein, CDR3 DNA. A D gene is named only where the DNA matches it firmly. A row's size may be missing; if present it is once, few, many or a size class.

size: .; D: .; J: TRBJ2-5; V: TRBV12-3/TRBV12-4; CDR3: CASSWRKETQYF; DNA: TGTGCCAGCAGTTGGCGAAAAGAGACCCAGTACTTC
size: .; D: .; J: TRBJ1-6; V: TRBV7-3; CDR3: CASSAAGANSPLHF; DNA: TGTGCCAGCAGCGCGGCGGGGGCCAATTCACCCCTCCACTTT
size: .; D: TRBD1; J: TRBJ2-2; V: TRBV5-4; CDR3: CASSLGQGAGELFF; DNA: TGTGCCAGCAGCTTGGGACAGGGAGCCGGGGAGCTGTTTTTT
size: .; D: .; J: TRBJ2-5; V: TRBV20-1; CDR3: CSAQYLPGETQYF; DNA: TGCAGTGCTCAATACCTCCCAGGGGAGACCCAGTACTTC
size: .; D: .; J: TRBJ2-5; V: TRBV7-8; CDR3: CASSYSGTAQETQYF; DNA: TGTGCCAGCAGCTATTCGGGGACCGCCCAAGAGACCCAGTACTTC
size: .; D: .; J: TRBJ1-2; V: TRBV10-2; CDR3: CASSDGPRGYTF; DNA: TGCGCCAGCAGTGATGGACCGAGGGGCTACACCTTC
size: .; D: .; J: TRBJ1-1; V: TRBV14; CDR3: CASSHRFLGPENF; DNA: TGTGCCAGCAGCCATAGGTTTCTGGGACCGGAGAACTTT
size: .; D: .; J: TRBJ1-2; V: TRBV6-5; CDR3: CASRRESHGYTF; DNA: TGTGCCAGCAGAAGGGAGAGTCATGGCTACACCTTC
size: .; D: .; J: TRBJ2-3; V: TRBV3-1; CDR3: CASSQLGADTQYF; DNA: TGTGCCAGCAGCCAACTTGGGGCAGATACGCAGTATTTT
size: .; D: TRBD2; J: TRBJ2-2; V: TRBV9; CDR3: CASGPGLATGELFF; DNA: TGTGCCAGCGGACCGGGACTAGCTACCGGGGAGCTGTTTTTT
size: .; D: .; J: TRBJ2-3; V: TRBV24-1; CDR3: CATSDFGATADTQYF; DNA: TGTGCCACCAGTGATTTTGGGGCGACAGCAGATACGCAGTATTTT
size: .; D: .; J: TRBJ2-1; V: TRBV18; CDR3: CASSPGGWEVDEQFF; DNA: TGTGCCAGCTCACCAGGAGGATGGGAGGTAGATGAGCAGTTCTTC
size: few; D: TRBD1; J: TRBJ1-2; V: TRBV29-1; CDR3: CSVVDRVGYTF; DNA: TGCAGCGTTGTGGACAGGGTTGGCTACACCTTC
size: .; D: .; J: TRBJ1-1; V: TRBV14; CDR3: CASTPSGGYSTEAFF; DNA: TGTGCCAGCACCCCCTCGGGAGGGTATAGCACTGAAGCTTTCTTT
size: .; D: TRBD1; J: TRBJ2-2; V: TRBV15; CDR3: CATSIRQGPTGELFF; DNA: TGTGCCACCAGCATCCGACAGGGACCGACCGGGGAGCTGTTTTTT
size: .; D: .; J: TRBJ1-1; V: TRBV29-1; CDR3: CSATTGEAFF; DNA: TGCAGCGCTACGACAGGAGAAGCTTTCTTT
size: .; D: TRBD1; J: TRBJ2-7; V: TRBV3-1; CDR3: CASSQDRTGADHEQYF; DNA: TGTGCCAGCAGCCAAGACCGGACAGGGGCTGACCACGAGCAGTACTTC
size: .; D: .; J: TRBJ1-5; V: TRBV20-1; CDR3: CSARDPGQPQHF; DNA: TGCAGTGCTAGAGATCCGGGACAGCCCCAGCATTTT
size: .; D: .; J: TRBJ2-3; V: TRBV20-1; CDR3: CSARLGPKEAQYF; DNA: TGCAGTGCTAGATTGGGCCCCAAAGAGGCGCAGTATTTT
size: .; D: TRBD1; J: TRBJ1-6; V: TRBV7-6; CDR3: CASSQGQNNSPLHF; DNA: TGTGCCAGCAGCCAGGGACAGAATAATTCACCCCTCCACTTT
size: .; D: TRBD1; J: TRBJ2-7; V: TRBV5-1; CDR3: CASSPGQGRRDEQYF; DNA: TGCGCCAGCAGCCCGGGACAGGGGCGGAGGGACGAGCAGTACTTC
size: .; D: .; J: TRBJ2-3; V: TRBV20-1; CDR3: CSGGQGFFITDTQYF; DNA: TGCAGTGGGGGGCAAGGGTTCTTCATCACAGATACGCAGTATTTT